This T cell receptor (beta chain) emerged from a study of CD8 T cells in Susac syndrome. Treatment-naive patients with stable or active relapsing-remitting disease served as multiple sclerosis controls. Random-hexamer reverse transcription was applied to roughly 0.5 to 1 ug RNA. The TCR beta CDR3 was amplified by immunoSEQ multiplex PCR across 54 Vbeta, 13 Jbeta. A single record per CDR3 protein comes from TCRdb applying MiXCR to the immunoSEQ multiplex PCR reads. This table holds 150,000 to 200,000 distinct CDR3 sequences, approximately 94% found once. The CDR3 has 13 amino acids. Germline CDR1 reads LGHDT; CDR2 reads YNNKEL (reference sequence). With 7 bases removed from V and 2 bases from J, the gap between germline ends came to 10 bases.

The source material was CD4+ T cells from PBMCs. This receptor was taken from a human donor with multiple sclerosis. This chain connects TRBV3-1 to TRBJ2-3; D might be TRBD2 (5 bases). Here the CDR3 DNA reads TGTGCCAGCAAACCGGGGTCCACAGATACGCAGTATTTT. It codes for CASKPGSTDTQYF.